A single T cell receptor beta chain is shown here with its context. Looked up from germline, CDR1 is SGHRS and CDR2 is YFSETQ. There are 15 residues in the CDR3. With V trimmed by 4 bases and J by 3 bases, 9 bases remained unmatched. How the authors handled the data: Amplified reference gene primers provided the basis for estimating nucleated cell counts. Produced via immunoSEQ multiplex PCR; TCRdb's table is partial and in-frame only. V and J calls and clone size follow that table, whereas D and trimming were derived from the DNA. Among under 50,000 clones listed, 80% were seen once. These data come from a study of blood T cell repertoires in COVID-19. Study as a whole: Italy, Spain and the United States were the sources of the convalescent and acute COVID-19 samples. T cells, B-cell-depleted T cells, or PBMCs supplied cDNA or gDNA.

The sequence was obtained from an older man with active or convalescent COVID-19. The rearrangement joins TRBV5-1 to TRBJ1-1; TRBD1 matches at 7 bases. The specimen sequenced was peripheral blood. CDR3: CASSLETGRHTEAFF. The CDR3 DNA is TGCGCCAGCAGCCTCGAGACAGGGAGGCACACTGAAGCTTTCTTT.